This T cell receptor beta chain came from a study of human T cells and chemical hapten exposure. Study summary: Yields of TCR per sample differed, chiefly owing to small differences in pooled library volume. Study conclusions and caveats: Expanded TCRs created a significantly greater count of big CDR3 similarity clusters than controls did.

This sample's time point: patch test 1, 2 weeks after DPC sensitization. Documented treatment: therapeutic diphenylcyclopropenone sensitization with weekly scalp DPC. Phlebotomy was performed prior to application of every patch test. Library preparation tagged each individual cDNA molecule with a unique molecular identifier. One entry per CDR3 protein results from TCRdb running MiXCR on the RACE reads. The sample records around 69,000 distinct CDR3 sequences, 9.8% being singletons. This clonotype was found once. What it binds is not known. This may stem from a read error, because a much larger clone lies one nucleotide away. The CDR3 covers 12 residues. Germline CDR1 and CDR2: MNHEY and SMNVEV (reference sequence).

This material consisted of whole blood, taken in connection with sensitization to the hapten diphenylcyclopropenone (DPC). This rearrangement joins TRBV27 to TRBJ2-7; no clear D gene. This receptor was obtained from a woman aged 40-49 years with alopecia areata. Some clones in this sample may be carry-over from other donors' samples. The CDR3 DNA is TGTGCCAGCAGTTCCTCCCGCGGCGAGCAGAACTTC. It specifies CASSSSRGEQNF.